These 15 T cell receptor beta chains were all obtained from the same sample, sequenced in a study of blood T cell repertoires in COVID-19. The assay was immunoSEQ multiplex PCR, and TCRdb's table has in-frame clones only and misses some. There are tens of thousands of clones in the sample; about 81% occur only once, and over 20% lies in the top ten. Sequenced sample: peripheral blood. These receptors were collected from a woman of 80 years or more with COVID-19, enrolled during active disease.

The rearrangement links TRBV6-5 to TRBJ2-4; TRBD2 is a possible D gene (5 bases). Trimming took off 7 bases at V and 4 bases at J, with 17 bases between the two ends. Germline-derived CDR1 and CDR2 are MNHEY and SVGAGI. CDR3 length: 15 amino acids. DNA for the CDR3: TGTGCCAGCACCTTTGGTGCGGGCGTGAAAAACATTCAGTACTTC. Protein product: CASTFGAGVKNIQYF.

The chain recombines TRBV24-1 with TRBJ2-3; 10 bases line up with TRBD1. J was trimmed by 7 bases and V by 4 bases; bases with no gene match: 7. The CDR3 covers 15 residues. Germline values: CDR1 KGHDR, CDR2 SFDVKD. CDR3 protein: CATSETTGGKNTQYF. CDR3 nucleotides: TGTGCCACCAGTGAGACGACAGGGGGCAAAAATACGCAGTATTTT.

The chain couples TRBV5-4 to TRBJ1-3; a possible D gene is TRBD1 (5 bases). Per germline, CDR1 SGHNT and CDR2 YYREEE (reference sequence). The CDR3 totals 15 residues. Trimming removed 5 bases from V and 2 bases from J, with 14 bases in between. This chain's CDR3 is CASSASSGTGNTIYF. The CDR3 DNA reads TGTGCCAGCAGTGCAAGCTCAGGGACTGGAAACACCATATATTTT.

The V call is TRBV9, the J call TRBJ2-1, with D maybe TRBD2 (6 bases). Germline values: CDR1 SGDLS, CDR2 YYNGEE. CDR3 length: 17 residues. V was clipped by 2 bases and J by 2 bases, with 17 bases between them. Written as DNA, the CDR3 is TGTGCCAGCAGCGTGGCCGGTGGGGGGTTGCCCTACAATGAGCAGTTCTTC. This translates into CASSVAGGGLPYNEQFF.

The rearrangement uses TRBV6-5 and TRBJ2-2; 9 bases match TRBD1. Losses at the gene ends were 4 bases for V and 3 bases for J; bases not matched to a gene: 0. The CDR3 totals 14 residues. Germline CDR1 reads MNHEY; CDR2 reads SVGAGI. The CDR3 is CASSWTGDTGELFF. The CDR3, as DNA: TGTGCCAGCAGTTGGACAGGGGACACCGGGGAGCTGTTTTTT.

V is TRBV18 and J is TRBJ2-2; no clear D. The CDR3 length is 13 residues. Trimming cost V 6 bases and J 7 bases, with 12 bases left between them. Germline-derived CDR1 and CDR2 are KGHSH and LQKENI. CDR3 residues: CASSPSEIGELFF. The CDR3 DNA reads as TGTGCCAGCTCTCCCTCGGAGATCGGGGAGCTGTTTTTT.

In its sample, this clone was seen a few times. This chain links TRBV2 with TRBJ2-3; 8 bases agree with TRBD1. V lost 3 bases, J lost 6 bases, and 8 bases stayed unmatched. Germline CDR1 is SNHLY and CDR2 is FYNNEI. CDR3 length: 15 amino acids. The CDR3 loop reads CASSEWGTGEDTQYF. The CDR3 DNA follows: TGTGCCAGCAGTGAGTGGGGGACAGGTGAGGATACGCAGTATTTT.

The chain links TRBV9 to TRBJ1-1; TRBD1 matches at 8 bases. Unmatched junction bases numbered 7, after V lost 2 bases and J lost 1 base. In germline, CDR1 is SGDLS, CDR2 YYNGEE. CDR3 length equals 16 residues. The CDR3 is CASSVHPGQENTEAFF. The CDR3, as DNA: TGTGCCAGCAGCGTCCACCCGGGACAGGAGAACACTGAAGCTTTCTTT.

This chain links TRBV7-9 with TRBJ2-6; D not certain. The CDR3 is made up of 15 amino acids. Trimming removed 5 bases from V and 1 base from J, with 9 bases in between. Germline V gene data show CDR1 as SEHNR and CDR2 as FQNEAQ (reference sequence). The CDR3 DNA sequence: TGTGCCAGCAGCGCTCTACGATCTGGGGCCAACGTCCTGACTTTC. Protein: CASSALRSGANVLTF.

This clone is medium-sized. The chain is built from TRBV11-2 and TRBJ2-1, with 7 positions matching TRBD2. Per the germline V gene, CDR1 is SGHAT and CDR2 is FQNNGV. This CDR3 spans 14 amino acids. V lost 8 bases, J lost 7 bases, and 11 bases stayed unmatched. This CDR3 is CASQRAGVGNEQFF. The CDR3 DNA follows: TGTGCCAGCCAGAGGGCGGGAGTCGGGAATGAGCAGTTCTTC.

V and J are TRBV19 and TRBJ1-1; D may be TRBD1 (5 bases). CDR3 length equals 15 residues. Per germline, CDR1 LNHDA and CDR2 SQIVND (reference sequence). V lost 5 bases and J 1 base, leaving 14 bases between the germline ends. CDR3 amino acids: CASSADRRRNTEAFF. CDR3 coding DNA: TGTGCCAGTAGTGCAGACAGAAGACGGAACACTGAAGCTTTCTTT.

This clone has more than one count but fewer than ten. This rearrangement joins TRBV11-3 to TRBJ2-1; D possibly corresponds to TRBD2 (6 bases). V was clipped by 2 bases and J by 0 bases, with 14 bases between them. The CDR3 runs 17 residues. Germline V gene lookup returns CDR1 SGHNT and CDR2 YENEEA. The CDR3 loop reads CASSLSLAGPSYNEQFF. DNA of the CDR3: TGTGCCAGCAGCTTATCTCTGGCGGGACCCTCCTACAATGAGCAGTTCTTC.

This clone was observed a few times. This rearrangement joins TRBV19 to TRBJ1-2, with TRBD1 matching over 10 bases. The trim removed 5 bases at V and 4 bases at J, leaving 7 bases unmatched. The CDR3 runs 15 residues. Germline CDR1 reads LNHDA; CDR2 reads SQIVND (reference sequence). CDR3 sequence (DNA): TGTGCCAGTAGTCCCCAGACAGGGGGCGCCTATGGCTACACCTTC. Protein: CASSPQTGGAYGYTF.

The chain is built from TRBV18 and TRBJ2-2; 10 nucleotides line up with TRBD2. Germline V gene data show CDR1 as KGHSH and CDR2 as LQKENI. The CDR3 has 16 residues. With V trimmed by 0 bases and J by 6 bases, 4 bases remained unmatched. CDR3 protein: CASSPPLAGYSGELFF. Here the CDR3 DNA reads TGTGCCAGCTCACCACCACTAGCGGGATACTCCGGGGAGCTGTTTTTT.

This clone was observed a single time. V and J are TRBV4-1 and TRBJ2-4; 9 bases fit TRBD2. The trim removed 4 bases at V and 1 base at J, leaving 8 bases unmatched. In germline, CDR1 is MGHRA, CDR2 YSYEKL. The CDR3 loop spans 17 amino acids. The CDR3 region has the DNA TGCGCCAGCAGCCGGGGACTAGCTTATTCGGCCAAAAACATTCAGTACTTC. Translation: CASSRGLAYSAKNIQYF.